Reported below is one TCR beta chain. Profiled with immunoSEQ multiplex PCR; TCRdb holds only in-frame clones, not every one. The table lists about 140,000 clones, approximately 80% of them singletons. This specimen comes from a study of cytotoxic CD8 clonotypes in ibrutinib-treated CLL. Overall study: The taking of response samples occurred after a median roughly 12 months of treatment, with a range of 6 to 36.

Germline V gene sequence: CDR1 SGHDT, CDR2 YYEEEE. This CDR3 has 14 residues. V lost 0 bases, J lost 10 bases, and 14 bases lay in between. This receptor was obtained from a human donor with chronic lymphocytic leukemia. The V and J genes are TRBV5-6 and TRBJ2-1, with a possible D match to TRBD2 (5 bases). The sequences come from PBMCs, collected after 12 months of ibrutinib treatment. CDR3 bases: TGTGCCAGCAGCTTGGCTCCGGGGTTCTGGGAGCAGTTCTTC. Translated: CASSLAPGFWEQFF.